The present TCR beta chain was sequenced within a study of cytotoxic CD8 clonotypes in ibrutinib-treated CLL. The study's findings and limits: Circulating CD8+ T-cell counts were tracked by baseline clonality, which exceeded that of age-matched healthy donors.

Regarding this clone: Its matching antigen is unknown.

Measured with immunoSEQ multiplex PCR; TCRdb has only the in-frame clones, and not every one. The sample comprises under 200,000 clones, 81% of which are singletons, and roughly 2% rests with the top ten. The source of this sequence is a human donor with chronic lymphocytic leukemia. Material: PBMCs, obtained after 12 months of ibrutinib treatment.

The CDR3 DNA reads TGTGCCAGCGGGGACAATCATATCTCCTACGAGCAGTACTTC. Protein sequence: CASGDNHISYEQYF. This chain links TRBV2 with TRBJ2-7; D possibly corresponds to TRBD1 (6 bases). Trimming removed 8 bases at V and 0 bases at J, with 14 bases between. Germline V lookup: CDR1 SNHLY, CDR2 FYNNEI. This CDR3 comprises 14 residues.